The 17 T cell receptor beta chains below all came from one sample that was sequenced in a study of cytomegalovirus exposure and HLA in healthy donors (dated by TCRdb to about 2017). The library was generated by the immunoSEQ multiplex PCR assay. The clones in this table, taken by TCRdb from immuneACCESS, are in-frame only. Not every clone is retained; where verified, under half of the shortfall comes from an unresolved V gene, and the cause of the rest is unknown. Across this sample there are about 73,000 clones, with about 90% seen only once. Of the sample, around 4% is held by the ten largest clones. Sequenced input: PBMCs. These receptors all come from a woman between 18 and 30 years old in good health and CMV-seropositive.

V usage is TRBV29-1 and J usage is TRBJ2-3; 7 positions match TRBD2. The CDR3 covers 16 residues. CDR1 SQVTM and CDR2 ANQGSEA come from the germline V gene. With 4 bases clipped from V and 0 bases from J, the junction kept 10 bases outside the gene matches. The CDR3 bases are TGCAGCGTTGGATCACTGTCAGCGGGGAGCACAGATACGCAGTATTTT. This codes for CSVGSLSAGSTDTQYF.

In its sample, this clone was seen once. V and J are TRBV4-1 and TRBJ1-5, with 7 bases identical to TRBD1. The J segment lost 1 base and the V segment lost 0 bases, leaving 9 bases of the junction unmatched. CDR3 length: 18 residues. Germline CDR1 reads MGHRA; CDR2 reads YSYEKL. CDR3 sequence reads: CASSQDPTGVRSNQPQHF. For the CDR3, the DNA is TGCGCCAGCAGCCAAGACCCCACAGGGGTTAGAAGCAATCAGCCCCAGCATTTT.

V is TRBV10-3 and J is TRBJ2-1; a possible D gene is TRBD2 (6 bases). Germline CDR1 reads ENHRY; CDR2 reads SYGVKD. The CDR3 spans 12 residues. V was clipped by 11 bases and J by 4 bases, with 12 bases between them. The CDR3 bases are TGTGCCGGAGGGCGGACTTACAATGAGCAGTTCTTC. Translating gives CAGGRTYNEQFF.

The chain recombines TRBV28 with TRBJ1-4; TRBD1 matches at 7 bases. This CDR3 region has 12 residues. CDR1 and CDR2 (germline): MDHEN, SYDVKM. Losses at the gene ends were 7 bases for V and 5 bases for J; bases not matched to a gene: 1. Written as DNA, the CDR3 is TGTGCCAGCACGACAGGGAATGAAAAACTGTTTTTT. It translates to CASTTGNEKLFF.

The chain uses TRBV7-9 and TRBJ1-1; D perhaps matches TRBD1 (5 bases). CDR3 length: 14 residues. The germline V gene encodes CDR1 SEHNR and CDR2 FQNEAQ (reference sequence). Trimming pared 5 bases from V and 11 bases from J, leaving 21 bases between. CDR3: CASSPGRGDVGAFF. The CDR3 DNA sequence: TGTGCCAGCAGCCCCGGTCGGGGGGACGTAGGGGCTTTCTTT.

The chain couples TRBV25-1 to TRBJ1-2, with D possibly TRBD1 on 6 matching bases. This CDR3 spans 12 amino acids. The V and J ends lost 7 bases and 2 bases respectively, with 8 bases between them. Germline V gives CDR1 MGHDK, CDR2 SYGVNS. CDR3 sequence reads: CASKGQNYGYTF. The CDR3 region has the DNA TGTGCCAGCAAGGGACAAAACTATGGCTACACCTTC.

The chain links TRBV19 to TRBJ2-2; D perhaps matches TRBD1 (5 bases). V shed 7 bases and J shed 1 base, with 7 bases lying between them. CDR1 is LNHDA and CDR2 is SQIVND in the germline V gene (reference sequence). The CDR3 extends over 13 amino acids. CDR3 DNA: TGTGCCAGTACAACAGGGAACACCGGGGAGCTGTTTTTT. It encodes CASTTGNTGELFF.

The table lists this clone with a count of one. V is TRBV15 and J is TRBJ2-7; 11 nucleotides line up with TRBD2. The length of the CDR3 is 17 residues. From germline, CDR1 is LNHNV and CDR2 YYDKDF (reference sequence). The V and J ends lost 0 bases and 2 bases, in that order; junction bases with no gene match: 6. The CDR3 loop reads CATSRDRPSGRPYEQYF. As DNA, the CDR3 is TGTGCCACCAGCAGAGACCGACCTAGCGGGAGGCCCTACGAGCAGTACTTC.

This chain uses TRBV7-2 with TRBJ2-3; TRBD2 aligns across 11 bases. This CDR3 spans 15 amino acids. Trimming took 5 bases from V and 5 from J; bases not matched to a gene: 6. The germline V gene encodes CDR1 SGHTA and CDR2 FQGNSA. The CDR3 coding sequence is TGTGCCAGCAGCCTATTAGCGGGGGGGGTAGATACGCAGTATTTT. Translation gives CASSLLAGGVDTQYF.

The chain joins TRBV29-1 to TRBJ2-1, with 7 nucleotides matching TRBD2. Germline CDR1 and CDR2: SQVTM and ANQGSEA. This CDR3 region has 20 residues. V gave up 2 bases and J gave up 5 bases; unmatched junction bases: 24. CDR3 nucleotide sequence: TGCAGCGTTGAACGTATAAGCGTAGCGACTAAGGGACTACTTGACAATGAGCAGTTCTTC. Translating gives CSVERISVATKGLLDNEQFF.

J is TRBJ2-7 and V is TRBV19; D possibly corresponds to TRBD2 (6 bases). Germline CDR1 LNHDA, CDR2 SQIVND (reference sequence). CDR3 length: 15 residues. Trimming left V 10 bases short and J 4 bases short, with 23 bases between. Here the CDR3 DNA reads TGTGCCACAAGAAGCGGGTCCACCTTAACTTACGAGCAGTACTTC. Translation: CATRSGSTLTYEQYF.

The CDR3 nucleotides are TGTGCCAGCAGCTCCCCGGTTGGAAACACCATATATTTT. Its protein product is CASSSPVGNTIYF. The chain is built from TRBV7-9 and TRBJ1-3; D remains ambiguous. CDR1 and CDR2 (germline): SEHNR, FQNEAQ (reference sequence). Trimming left V 4 bases short and J 3 bases short, with 7 bases between. The CDR3 length is 13 residues.

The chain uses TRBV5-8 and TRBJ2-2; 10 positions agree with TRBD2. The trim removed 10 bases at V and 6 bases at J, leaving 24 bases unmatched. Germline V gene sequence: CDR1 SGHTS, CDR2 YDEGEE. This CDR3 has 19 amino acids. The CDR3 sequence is CAGPEQGSSSGSSAGELFF. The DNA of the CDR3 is TGTGCCGGACCAGAACAGGGGTCGTCTAGCGGGAGTTCTGCCGGGGAGCTGTTTTTT. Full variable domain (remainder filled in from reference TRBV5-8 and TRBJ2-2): EAGVTQSPTHLIKTRGQQATLRCSPISGHTSVYWYQQALGLGLQFLLWYDEGEERNRGNFPPRFSGRQFPNYSSELNVNALELEDSALYLCAGPEQGSSSGSSAGELFFGEGSRLTVL.

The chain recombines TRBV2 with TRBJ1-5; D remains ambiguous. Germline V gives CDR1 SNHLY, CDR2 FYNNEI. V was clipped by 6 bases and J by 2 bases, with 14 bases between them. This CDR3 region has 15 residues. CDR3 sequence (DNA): TGTGCCAGCAGGGGCGCGGGTTCGGGCAATCAGCCCCAGCATTTT. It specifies CASRGAGSGNQPQHF.

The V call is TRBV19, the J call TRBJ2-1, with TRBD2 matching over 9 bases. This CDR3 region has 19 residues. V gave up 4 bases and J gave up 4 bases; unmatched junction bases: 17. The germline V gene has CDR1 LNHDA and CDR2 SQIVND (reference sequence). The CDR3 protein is CASSNYGASGTKVYNEQFF. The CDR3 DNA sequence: TGTGCCAGTAGTAATTATGGCGCTAGCGGGACTAAAGTTTACAATGAGCAGTTCTTC.

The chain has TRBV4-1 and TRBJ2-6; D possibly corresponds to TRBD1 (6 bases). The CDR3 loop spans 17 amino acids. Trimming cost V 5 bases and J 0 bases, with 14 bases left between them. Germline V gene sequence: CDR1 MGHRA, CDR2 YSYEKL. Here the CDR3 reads CASSKPGEPSGANVLTF. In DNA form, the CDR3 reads TGCGCCAGCAGCAAACCAGGGGAACCCTCTGGGGCCAACGTCCTGACTTTC.

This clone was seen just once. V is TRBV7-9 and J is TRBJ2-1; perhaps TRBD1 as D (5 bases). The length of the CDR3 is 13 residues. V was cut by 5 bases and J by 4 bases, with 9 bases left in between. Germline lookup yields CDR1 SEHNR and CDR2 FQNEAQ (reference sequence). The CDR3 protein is CASSATEYNEQFF. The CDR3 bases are TGTGCCAGCAGCGCGACAGAGTACAATGAGCAGTTCTTC.